This T cell receptor (beta chain) emerged from a study of early T cells in non-severe SARS-CoV-2 infection. Study context: The study sequenced bulk RNA from unsorted whole blood, with chains unpaired.

The study's findings and limits: Matching results from VDJdb favored anti-spike CD8 responses, leaving private and CD4 specificities undetected.

This clonotype is labeled as medium-sized. Its antigen is as yet unknown. This CDR3 spans 13 amino acids. Germline CDR1 reads MNHEY; CDR2 reads SVGAGI. The V end was cut by 6 bases, the J end by 0 bases, with 9 bases between. Unique molecular identifiers tagged individual cDNA molecules. MiXCR was run by TCRdb on the 5' RACE reads, yielding one entry per CDR3 protein. The sample lists about 76,000 distinct CDR3 sequences; around a sixth were seen once. The chain has TRBV6-5 and TRBJ2-7; perhaps TRBD1 as D (6 bases). The sequenced sample was whole blood. This clonotype was sampled from an adult who was a healthcare worker with PCR-confirmed SARS-CoV-2 infection or an uninfected control (not recorded which). The CDR3 here is CASRHRDSYEQYF. The CDR3 DNA reads TGTGCCAGCAGACACAGGGACTCCTACGAGCAGTACTTC.